This TCR beta chain was observed in a study of sequential checkpoint blockade in melanoma. Study-wide context: First-line arms were nivolumab then ipilimumab, or the reverse, randomized 1:1. Each arm's sequence ended with maintenance nivolumab.

This CDR3 has 13 amino acids. The treatment was: randomized to nivolumab then ipilimumab (arm A) or the reverse (arm B). None of the patients previously received DNA-damaging chemotherapy. Profiled with immunoSEQ multiplex PCR; TCRdb holds only in-frame clones, not every one. The table records 6,000 or so clones, around 57% of them present only once. Sample: CD8+ T cells sorted from blood (inferred from file names), taken from a patient given nivolumab and ipilimumab in sequence. This receptor was identified in a human donor with melanoma. The chain carries TRBV21-1 and TRBJ2-7; the DNA was not used to check the table's D call, TRBD2. TRBV21-1 is given as a pseudogene. The CDR3 sequence is CASQSTFSYEQYF. The CDR3, as DNA: TGTGCCAGCCAAAGTACTTTCTCCTACGAGCAGTACTTC.